This T cell receptor (beta chain) originates from a study of regulatory T cells in long-lasting Graves disease. Findings and limits, study-wide: Lower TCR diversity characterized persistent Graves' patients relative to newly diagnosed patients.

Worth noting for this clonotype: What it recognizes is unknown. This clone may be a read error of a much larger clone one base away.

Time point in this sample: newly diagnosed GD, antithyroid drugs for less than 3 months. There was RNA extracted from PBMCs, and the TCR library was made from it. The authors built TCR beta libraries using iRepertoire HTBI primers and Arm-PCR of CDR3 regions. TCRdb re-called the multiplex PCR reads through MiXCR, storing one row per CDR3 protein. The sample shows 450,000 to 500,000 distinct CDR3 sequences, 15% to 20% of them seen only once. This sample also appeared in a second study, on T cells in Graves' hyperthyroidism and ophthalmopathy. According to that study: A model of 13 V-J pairs discriminated ophthalmopathy from stable hyperthyroidism.

Sequenced material: peripheral blood mononuclear cells (PBMCs), taken at new diagnosis, from a patient treated with antithyroid drugs. This receptor was obtained from a middle-aged man with Graves disease.

In nucleotides, the CDR3 is TGCAATGCTATAGGGGCAGGAACCACTGAAGCTTTCTTT. Amino acid sequence: CNAIGAGTTEAFF. The chain employs TRBV20-1 and TRBJ1-1, with D possibly being TRBD1 (5 bases). CDR1 DFQATT and CDR2 SNEGSKA come from the germline V gene (reference sequence). The length of the CDR3 is 13 residues.